The present T cell receptor (beta chain) was sequenced within a study of blood T cell repertoires in COVID-19. Only in-frame clones appear in the TCRdb table, and some are missing; sequencing was by immunoSEQ multiplex PCR. The data show over 200,000 clones, around 86% seen once. Sequencing was carried out using PBMCs or T cells enriched from blood (not recorded which). The sequence came from a man younger than 35 who had recovered from COVID-19.

The CDR3 coding sequence is TGTGCTTTGGGACAAAACTACAATGAGCAGTTCTTC. Protein product: CALGQNYNEQFF. This chain links TRBV30 with TRBJ2-1, with D tentatively TRBD1 (6 bases). The CDR3 totals 12 residues. CDR1 GTSNPN and CDR2 SVGIG come from the germline V gene (reference sequence).